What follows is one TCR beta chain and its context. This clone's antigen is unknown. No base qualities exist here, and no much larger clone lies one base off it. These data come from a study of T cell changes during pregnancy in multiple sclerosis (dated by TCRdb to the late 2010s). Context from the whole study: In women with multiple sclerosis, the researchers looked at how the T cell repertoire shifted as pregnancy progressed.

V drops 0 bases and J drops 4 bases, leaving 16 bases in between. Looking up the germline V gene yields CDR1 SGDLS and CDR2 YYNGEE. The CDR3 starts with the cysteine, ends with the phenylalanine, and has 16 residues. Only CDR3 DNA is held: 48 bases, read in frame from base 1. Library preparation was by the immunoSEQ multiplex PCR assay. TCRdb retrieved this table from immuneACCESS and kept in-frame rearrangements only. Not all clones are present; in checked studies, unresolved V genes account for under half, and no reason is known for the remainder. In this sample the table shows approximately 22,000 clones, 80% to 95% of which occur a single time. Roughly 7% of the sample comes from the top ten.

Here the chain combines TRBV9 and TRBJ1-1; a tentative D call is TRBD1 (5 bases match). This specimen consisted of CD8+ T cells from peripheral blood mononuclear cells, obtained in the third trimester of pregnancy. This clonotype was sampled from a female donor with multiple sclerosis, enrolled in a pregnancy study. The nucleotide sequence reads TGTGCCAGCAGCGTAGGTGGGGCCTGGGCAGGCACTGAAGCTTTCTTT. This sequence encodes CASSVGGAWAGTEAFF.